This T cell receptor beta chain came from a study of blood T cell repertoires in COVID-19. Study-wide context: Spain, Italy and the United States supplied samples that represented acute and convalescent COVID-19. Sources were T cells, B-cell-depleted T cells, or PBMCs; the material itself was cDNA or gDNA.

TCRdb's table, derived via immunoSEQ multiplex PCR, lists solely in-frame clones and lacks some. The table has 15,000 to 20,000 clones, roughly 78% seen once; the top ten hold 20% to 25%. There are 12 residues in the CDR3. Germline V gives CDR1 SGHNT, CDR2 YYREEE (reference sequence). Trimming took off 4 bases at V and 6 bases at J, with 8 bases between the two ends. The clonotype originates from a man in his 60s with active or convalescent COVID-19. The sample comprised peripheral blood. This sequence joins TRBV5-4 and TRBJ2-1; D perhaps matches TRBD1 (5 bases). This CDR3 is CASSQGFNEQFF. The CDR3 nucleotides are TGTGCCAGCAGCCAGGGCTTCAATGAGCAGTTCTTC.